Listed below are T cell receptor beta chains from one sample, sequenced in a study of long-term antiretroviral therapy in people with HIV. This table comes from immunoSEQ multiplex PCR, and its TCRdb copy is limited to in-frame clones, with some not included. The sample shows over 25,000 clones, 70% to 90% of them seen only once. Sequenced material: unsorted PBMCs, taken 3.2 years before starting antiretroviral therapy. The source of these receptors is a man between 45 and 60 years old with HIV. Each CDR3 is given with its conserved first and last residue. Each record gives: V gene, clone size, CDR3 length, J gene, D gene, CDR3 protein, CDR3 DNA. The D gene is left open where the match is weak. Clone size, where shown, is once, few, many, or a class for clones that have expanded.

V gene: TRBV6-6; clone size: -; CDR3 length: 16; J gene: TRBJ2-1; D gene: -; CDR3 protein: CASSYETMVENNEQFF; CDR3 DNA: TGTGCCAGCAGTTACGAGACTATGGTGGAGAACAATGAGCAGTTCTTC
V gene: TRBV5-6; clone size: -; CDR3 length: 13; J gene: TRBJ1-2; D gene: -; CDR3 protein: CASSLKGYYGYTF; CDR3 DNA: TGTGCCAGCAGCTTGAAAGGGTACTATGGCTACACCTTC
V gene: TRBV7-3; clone size: -; CDR3 length: 15; J gene: TRBJ1-1; D gene: TRBD1; CDR3 protein: CASSTQGASLTEAFF; CDR3 DNA: TGTGCCAGCAGCACCCAGGGGGCGAGCTTGACTGAAGCTTTCTTT
V gene: TRBV11-2; clone size: -; CDR3 length: 12; J gene: TRBJ1-1; D gene: -; CDR3 protein: CASSFLDTEAFF; CDR3 DNA: TGTGCCAGCAGCTTTTTGGACACTGAAGCTTTCTTT
V gene: TRBV7-9; clone size: once; CDR3 length: 15; J gene: TRBJ2-7; D gene: TRBD2; CDR3 protein: CASSPPGVAGVGQYF; CDR3 DNA: TGTGCCAGCAGCCCCCCGGGTGTTGCGGGAGTAGGGCAGTACTTC
V gene: TRBV29-1; clone size: -; CDR3 length: 16; J gene: TRBJ1-1; D gene: -; CDR3 protein: CSVEALTGTLGRWAFF; CDR3 DNA: TGCAGCGTTGAGGCCCTTACAGGGACTCTTGGGAGGTGGGCTTTCTTT
V gene: TRBV10-3; clone size: -; CDR3 length: 16; J gene: TRBJ1-2; D gene: -; CDR3 protein: CAISVGSDPWNYGYTF; CDR3 DNA: TGTGCCATCAGTGTGGGGTCAGACCCGTGGAACTATGGCTACACCTTC
V gene: TRBV10-3; clone size: -; CDR3 length: 13; J gene: TRBJ2-5; D gene: -; CDR3 protein: CAAEGDGGETQYF; CDR3 DNA: TGTGCGGCTGAAGGGGACGGAGGGGAGACCCAGTACTTC
V gene: TRBV5-1; clone size: few; CDR3 length: 16; J gene: TRBJ1-2; D gene: -; CDR3 protein: CASSLAFSQGNYGYTF; CDR3 DNA: TGCGCCAGCAGCTTGGCCTTTTCACAGGGAAACTATGGCTACACCTTC
V gene: TRBV6-5; clone size: -; CDR3 length: 13; J gene: TRBJ2-7; D gene: -; CDR3 protein: CASSQGTSYEQYF; CDR3 DNA: TGTGCCAGCAGTCAAGGGACCTCCTACGAGCAGTACTTC
V gene: TRBV7-9; clone size: few; CDR3 length: 12; J gene: TRBJ1-2; D gene: -; CDR3 protein: CATSRGPGGYTF; CDR3 DNA: TGTGCCACCTCTCGAGGGCCCGGTGGCTACACCTTC
V gene: TRBV14; clone size: -; CDR3 length: 11; J gene: TRBJ2-7; D gene: -; CDR3 protein: CASSREVRQYF; CDR3 DNA: TGTGCCAGCAGCCGGGAGGTACGGCAGTACTTC
V gene: TRBV14; clone size: -; CDR3 length: 12; J gene: TRBJ2-5; D gene: -; CDR3 protein: CASSQLTETQYF; CDR3 DNA: TGTGCCAGCAGCCAATTAACGGAGACCCAGTACTTC
V gene: TRBV9; clone size: -; CDR3 length: 16; J gene: TRBJ1-2; D gene: -; CDR3 protein: CASSAGGGEGLYGYTF; CDR3 DNA: TGTGCCAGCAGCGCTGGAGGAGGGGAGGGGCTCTATGGCTACACCTTC
V gene: TRBV6-5; clone size: -; CDR3 length: 15; J gene: TRBJ1-1; D gene: -; CDR3 protein: CASSRGTLRYTEAFF; CDR3 DNA: TGTGCCAGCAGTCGCGGGACCTTGCGATACACTGAAGCTTTCTTT
V gene: TRBV2; clone size: -; CDR3 length: 14; J gene: TRBJ1-5; D gene: -; CDR3 protein: CASSESRVYQPQHF; CDR3 DNA: TGTGCCAGCAGTGAAAGCAGGGTCTACCAGCCCCAGCATTTT
V gene: TRBV19; clone size: once; CDR3 length: 15; J gene: TRBJ2-7; D gene: TRBD2; CDR3 protein: CASSLGTRSSYEQYF; CDR3 DNA: TGTGCCAGTAGTCTGGGGACTAGAAGTTCCTACGAGCAGTACTTC
V gene: TRBV27; clone size: -; CDR3 length: 14; J gene: TRBJ1-2; D gene: TRBD1; CDR3 protein: CAPTGQSVSYGYTF; CDR3 DNA: TGTGCCCCGACAGGGCAGTCTGTTAGCTATGGCTACACCTTC
V gene: TRBV14; clone size: -; CDR3 length: 13; J gene: TRBJ2-7; D gene: -; CDR3 protein: CASSRRLGYEQYF; CDR3 DNA: TGTGCCAGCAGCCGGAGGCTGGGGTACGAGCAGTACTTC
V gene: TRBV5-1; clone size: -; CDR3 length: 15; J gene: TRBJ1-1; D gene: -; CDR3 protein: CASSSSPDRNTEAFF; CDR3 DNA: TGCGCCAGCAGCTCCTCACCGGACAGGAACACTGAAGCTTTCTTT
V gene: TRBV14; clone size: -; CDR3 length: 13; J gene: TRBJ2-7; D gene: -; CDR3 protein: CASSPVGNNEQYF; CDR3 DNA: TGTGCCAGCAGCCCAGTGGGGAACAACGAGCAGTACTTC
V gene: TRBV5-1; clone size: -; CDR3 length: 13; J gene: TRBJ2-7; D gene: TRBD1; CDR3 protein: CASTRDSPYEQYF; CDR3 DNA: TGCGCCAGCACCCGGGACAGCCCCTACGAGCAGTACTTC
V gene: TRBV27; clone size: -; CDR3 length: 15; J gene: TRBJ2-1; D gene: TRBD1; CDR3 protein: CASSSRRTGWDEQFF; CDR3 DNA: TGTGCCAGCAGTTCGAGACGGACAGGTTGGGATGAGCAGTTCTTC
V gene: TRBV7-2; clone size: -; CDR3 length: 15; J gene: TRBJ2-7; D gene: -; CDR3 protein: CASGTGVAAGYEQYF; CDR3 DNA: TGTGCCAGCGGTACAGGGGTAGCGGCGGGGTACGAGCAGTACTTC
V gene: TRBV4-1; clone size: -; CDR3 length: 17; J gene: TRBJ1-6; D gene: -; CDR3 protein: CASSQLPERVYNSPLHF; CDR3 DNA: TGCGCCAGCAGCCAACTCCCCGAGCGGGTCTATAATTCACCCCTCCACTTT
V gene: TRBV28; clone size: -; CDR3 length: 15; J gene: TRBJ1-3; D gene: -; CDR3 protein: CASSLTGGSGNTIYF; CDR3 DNA: TGTGCCAGCAGTTTGACCGGGGGCTCTGGAAACACCATATATTTT
V gene: TRBV28; clone size: -; CDR3 length: 14; J gene: TRBJ1-2; D gene: TRBD1; CDR3 protein: CATWDRGYNYGYTF; CDR3 DNA: TGTGCCACCTGGGACAGGGGGTATAACTATGGCTACACCTTC
V gene: TRBV5-6; clone size: -; CDR3 length: 16; J gene: TRBJ1-6; D gene: TRBD1; CDR3 protein: CASSLYRTGSNSPLHF; CDR3 DNA: TGTGCCAGCAGCTTGTATAGGACAGGGAGTAATTCACCCCTCCACTTT
V gene: TRBV29-1; clone size: -; CDR3 length: 15; J gene: TRBJ2-3; D gene: -; CDR3 protein: CSVARWGASTDTQYF; CDR3 DNA: TGCAGCGTTGCTCGATGGGGGGCCAGCACAGATACGCAGTATTTT
V gene: TRBV30; clone size: -; CDR3 length: 16; J gene: TRBJ1-1; D gene: -; CDR3 protein: CAWARSAATANTEAFF; CDR3 DNA: TGTGCCTGGGCCCGATCAGCGGCCACCGCGAACACTGAAGCTTTCTTT
V gene: TRBV6-1; clone size: -; CDR3 length: 14; J gene: TRBJ2-7; D gene: -; CDR3 protein: CASGSYERTYEQYF; CDR3 DNA: TGTGCCAGTGGGAGTTATGAGAGAACCTACGAGCAGTACTTC
V gene: TRBV5-4; clone size: -; CDR3 length: 14; J gene: TRBJ1-2; D gene: -; CDR3 protein: CASTISNLRYGYTF; CDR3 DNA: TGTGCCAGCACCATATCCAACCTCCGGTATGGCTACACCTTC
V gene: TRBV14; clone size: -; CDR3 length: 14; J gene: TRBJ2-1; D gene: -; CDR3 protein: CASSRSGFGDEQFF; CDR3 DNA: TGTGCCAGCAGCCGAAGCGGGTTTGGTGATGAGCAGTTCTTC
V gene: TRBV18; clone size: -; CDR3 length: 18; J gene: TRBJ2-7; D gene: TRBD2; CDR3 protein: CASSTAGTSGTRSYEQYF; CDR3 DNA: TGTGCCAGCTCCACAGCCGGGACTAGCGGGACGCGCTCCTACGAGCAGTACTTC
V gene: TRBV5-1; clone size: once; CDR3 length: 14; J gene: TRBJ2-5; D gene: -; CDR3 protein: CASSFLATQETQYF; CDR3 DNA: TGCGCCAGCAGCTTTCTAGCGACTCAAGAGACCCAGTACTTC
V gene: TRBV6-6; clone size: -; CDR3 length: 14; J gene: TRBJ1-1; D gene: -; CDR3 protein: CASGNREVNTEAFF; CDR3 DNA: TGTGCCAGCGGAAACAGGGAAGTGAACACTGAAGCTTTCTTT
V gene: TRBV6-5; clone size: -; CDR3 length: 15; J gene: TRBJ2-7; D gene: -; CDR3 protein: CATHDLTDPSYEQYF; CDR3 DNA: TGTGCCACCCACGACTTGACAGACCCTTCCTACGAGCAGTACTTC
V gene: TRBV4-3; clone size: once; CDR3 length: 18; J gene: TRBJ2-7; D gene: TRBD2; CDR3 protein: CASSQVGASGAVSYEQYF; CDR3 DNA: TGCGCCAGCAGCCAAGTAGGGGCTAGCGGGGCAGTCTCCTACGAGCAGTACTTC
V gene: TRBV12-2; clone size: -; CDR3 length: 16; J gene: TRBJ2-7; D gene: -; CDR3 protein: CASRFGTSGGDYGQYF; CDR3 DNA: TGTGCAAGTCGCTTTGGGACTAGCGGGGGGGACTACGGGCAGTACTTC
V gene: TRBV10-3; clone size: -; CDR3 length: 14; J gene: TRBJ1-4; D gene: -; CDR3 protein: CAISGGLRGEKLFF; CDR3 DNA: TGTGCCATCAGTGGGGGACTCCGCGGTGAAAAACTGTTTTTT
V gene: TRBV6-6; clone size: once; CDR3 length: 16; J gene: TRBJ2-3; D gene: TRBD2; CDR3 protein: CASTPMAGGNTDTQYF; CDR3 DNA: TGTGCCAGCACTCCCATGGCGGGAGGGAACACAGATACGCAGTATTTT
V gene: TRBV30; clone size: -; CDR3 length: 16; J gene: TRBJ1-4; D gene: -; CDR3 protein: CAWSAPVAGKREKLFF; CDR3 DNA: TGTGCCTGGAGCGCCCCGGTAGCAGGGAAGAGAGAAAAACTGTTTTTT
V gene: TRBV28; clone size: -; CDR3 length: 17; J gene: TRBJ2-4; D gene: -; CDR3 protein: CASVDTGYLFPKNIQYF; CDR3 DNA: TGTGCCAGCGTCGACACAGGGTATCTATTTCCCAAAAACATTCAGTACTTC
V gene: TRBV7-9; clone size: -; CDR3 length: 16; J gene: TRBJ1-1; D gene: -; CDR3 protein: CASGLTPTPRGAEAFF; CDR3 DNA: TGTGCCAGCGGATTAACCCCGACCCCCCGGGGTGCTGAAGCTTTCTTT
V gene: TRBV7-7; clone size: few; CDR3 length: 13; J gene: TRBJ1-3; D gene: TRBD1; CDR3 protein: CASSTGAGNTIYF; CDR3 DNA: TGTGCTAGCAGCACAGGGGCAGGAAACACCATATATTTT
V gene: TRBV30; clone size: -; CDR3 length: 15; J gene: TRBJ2-3; D gene: TRBD2; CDR3 protein: CAWSGRGDGTDTQYF; CDR3 DNA: TGTGCCTGGAGTGGCCGGGGGGATGGGACAGATACGCAGTATTTT
V gene: TRBV6-5; clone size: -; CDR3 length: 13; J gene: TRBJ1-1; D gene: TRBD1; CDR3 protein: CATQGRVNTEAFF; CDR3 DNA: TGTGCCACACAGGGGAGGGTAAACACTGAAGCTTTCTTT
V gene: TRBV15; clone size: -; CDR3 length: 16; J gene: TRBJ2-1; D gene: -; CDR3 protein: CATSRGDRGSYNEQFF; CDR3 DNA: TGTGCCACCAGCAGAGGGGACCGCGGCTCCTACAATGAGCAGTTCTTC
V gene: TRBV4-3; clone size: -; CDR3 length: 19; J gene: TRBJ1-5; D gene: TRBD1; CDR3 protein: CASSRDVSTGHPLDQPQHF; CDR3 DNA: TGCGCCAGCAGCCGGGACGTTTCGACAGGGCACCCTTTGGATCAGCCCCAGCATTTT
V gene: TRBV5-1; clone size: -; CDR3 length: 15; J gene: TRBJ2-1; D gene: -; CDR3 protein: CASSFTGNSYNEQFF; CDR3 DNA: TGCGCCAGCAGCTTTACGGGAAACTCCTACAATGAGCAGTTCTTC
V gene: TRBV4-2; clone size: -; CDR3 length: 16; J gene: TRBJ2-3; D gene: TRBD2; CDR3 protein: CASSPQTSGRGDTQYF; CDR3 DNA: TGTGCCAGCAGCCCGCAGACTAGCGGGAGAGGAGATACGCAGTATTTT
V gene: TRBV18; clone size: -; CDR3 length: 13; J gene: TRBJ2-5; D gene: -; CDR3 protein: CASSGNLGETQYF; CDR3 DNA: TGTGCCAGCTCGGGGAACTTGGGGGAGACCCAGTACTTC
V gene: TRBV19; clone size: -; CDR3 length: 11; J gene: TRBJ2-3; D gene: -; CDR3 protein: CASSPLDTQYF; CDR3 DNA: TGTGCCAGTAGCCCCCTAGATACGCAGTATTTT
V gene: TRBV10-3; clone size: few; CDR3 length: 15; J gene: TRBJ1-5; D gene: -; CDR3 protein: CAISERLNSNQPQHF; CDR3 DNA: TGTGCCATCAGTGAGAGGCTGAATAGCAATCAGCCCCAGCATTTT